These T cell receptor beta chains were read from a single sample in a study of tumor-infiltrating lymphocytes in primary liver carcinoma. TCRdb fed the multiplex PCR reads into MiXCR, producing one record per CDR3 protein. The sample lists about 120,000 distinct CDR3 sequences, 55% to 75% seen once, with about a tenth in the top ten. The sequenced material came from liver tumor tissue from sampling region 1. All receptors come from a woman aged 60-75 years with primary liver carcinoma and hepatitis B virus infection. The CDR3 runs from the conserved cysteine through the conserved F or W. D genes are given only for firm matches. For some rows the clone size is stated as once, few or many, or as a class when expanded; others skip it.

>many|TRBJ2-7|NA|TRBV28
CASSSPGTRVIYEQYF
TGTGCCAGCAGCTCGCCCGGGACAAGGGTAATCTACGAGCAGTACTTC
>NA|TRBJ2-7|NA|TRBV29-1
CSVVAGEPYEQYF
TGCAGTGTTGTGGCAGGGGAGCCGTACGAGCAGTACTTC
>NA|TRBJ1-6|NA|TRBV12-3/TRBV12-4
CASSSIGVSPLHF
TGTGCTAGCAGTTCTATAGGGGTTTCACCCCTCCACTTT
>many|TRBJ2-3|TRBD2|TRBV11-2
CASSPRYLGTSGRTDTQYF
TGTGCCAGCAGCCCCAGATACCTTGGGACTAGCGGGAGGACAGATACGCAGTATTTT
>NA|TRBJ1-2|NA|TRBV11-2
CANNLDRAAYGYTF
TGTGCCAACAACTTAGATAGGGCAGCCTATGGCTACACCTTC
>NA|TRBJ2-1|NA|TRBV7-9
CASSIARTGLMDEQFF
TGTGCCAGCAGCATAGCCCGAACAGGGCTGATGGATGAGCAGTTCTTC
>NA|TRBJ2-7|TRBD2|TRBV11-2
CAISRLADPYEQYF
TGTGCCATCAGTCGGCTAGCGGACCCCTACGAGCAGTACTTC
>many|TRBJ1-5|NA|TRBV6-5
CASRRTGNQPQHF
TGTGCCAGCAGGAGGACAGGCAATCAGCCCCAGCATTTT
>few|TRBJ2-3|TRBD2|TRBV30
CAWSVGSGSPSTDTQYF
TGTGCCTGGAGTGTAGGAAGCGGGAGCCCTAGCACAGATACGCAGTATTTT
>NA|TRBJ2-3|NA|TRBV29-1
CSVVAGTSTYKQYF
TGCAGCGTTGTGGCTGGAACTAGCACATATAAGCAGTATTTT
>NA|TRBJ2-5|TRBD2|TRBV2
CASSATADGGRSRETQYF
TGTGCCAGCAGCGCCACCGCAGACGGCGGGAGGAGTAGGGAGACCCAGTACTTC
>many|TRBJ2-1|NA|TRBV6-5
CASSYSMGGQQFF
TGTGCCAGCAGTTACTCGATGGGGGGACAGCAGTTCTTC
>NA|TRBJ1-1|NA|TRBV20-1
CSARDMNTEAFF
TGCAGTGCTAGAGATATGAACACTGAAGCTTTCTTT
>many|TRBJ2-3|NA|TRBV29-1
CSASGVPRGTDTQYF
TGCAGCGCCTCCGGGGTCCCTCGGGGCACAGATACGCAGTATTTT
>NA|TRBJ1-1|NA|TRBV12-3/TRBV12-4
CASRLTRGTEAFF
TGTGCCAGCAGGTTGACAAGGGGCACTGAGGCTTTCTTT
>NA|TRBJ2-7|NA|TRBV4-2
CANSRNVPGQGTFGTPYEQYF
TGCGCCAACAGCCGTAACGTTCCGGGACAAGGAACCTTCGGAACCCCCTACGAGCAATACTTC
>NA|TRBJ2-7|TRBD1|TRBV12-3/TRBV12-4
CASSLGQDYEQYF
TGTGCCAGCAGTTTGGGACAGGATTACGAGCAGTACTTC
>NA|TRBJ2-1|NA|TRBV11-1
CASSPGAYNDQFF
TGTGCTAGCAGCCCCGGAGCGTACAATGATCAGTTCTTC
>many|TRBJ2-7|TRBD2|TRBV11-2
CASSILTSRITYEQYF
TGTGCCAGCAGCATTCTGACTAGCCGAATTACCTACGAGCAGTACTTC
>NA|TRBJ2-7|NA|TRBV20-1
CSAPRLANEQYF
TGCAGTGCCCCTCGACTGGCTAACGAGCAGTACTTC
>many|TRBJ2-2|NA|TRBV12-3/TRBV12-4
CASKDLVGGELFF
TGTGCCAGCAAGGACCTTGTTGGCGGGGAGCTGTTTTTT
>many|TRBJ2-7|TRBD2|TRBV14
CASSQVGTIDEQYF
TGTGCCAGCAGCCAGGTCGGGACTATAGACGAGCAGTACTTC
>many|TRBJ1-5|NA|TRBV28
CASSNPNQPQHF
TGTGCCAGCAGTAACCCTAATCAGCCCCAGCATTTT
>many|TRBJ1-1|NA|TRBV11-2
CASSYAGGTITEAFF
TGTGCCAGCAGCTACGCCGGGGGGACTATCACTGAAGCTTTCTTT
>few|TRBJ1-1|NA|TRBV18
CASSGFGYQNTEAFF
TGTGCCAGCTCGGGGTTCGGTTATCAGAACACTGAAGCTTTCTTT
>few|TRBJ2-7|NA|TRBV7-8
CASSLVNSYEQYF
TGTGCCAGCAGCTTAGTTAACAGCTACGAGCAGTACTTC
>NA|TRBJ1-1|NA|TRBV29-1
CSDGGGNTEAFF
TGCAGTGACGGGGGGGGGAACACTGAAGCTTTCTTT
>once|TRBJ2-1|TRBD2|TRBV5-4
CASSPHGGRANEQCF
TGTGCCAGCAGCCCACATGGCGGGAGGGCAAATGAGCAGTGCTTC
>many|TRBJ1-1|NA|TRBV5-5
CASSLGNLDTEAFF
TGTGCCAGCAGCTTGGGGAATTTGGACACTGAAGCTTTCTTT
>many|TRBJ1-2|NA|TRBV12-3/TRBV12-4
CASRDGLNYGYTF
TGTGCCAGCAGGGACGGGCTTAACTATGGCTACACCTTC
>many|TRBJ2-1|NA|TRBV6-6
CASTLEFAYNEQFF
TGTGCCAGCACGCTGGAGTTCGCCTACAATGAGCAGTTCTTC
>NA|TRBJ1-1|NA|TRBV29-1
CSTNQGMSTEAFF
TGTAGCACGAACCAGGGCATGAGCACTGAAGCTTTCTTT
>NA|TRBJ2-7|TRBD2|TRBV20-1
CSALRLAGAHEQYF
TGCAGTGCCCTTAGGCTAGCGGGAGCCCACGAGCAGTACTTC
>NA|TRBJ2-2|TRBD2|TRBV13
CASSFWTSPGGELFF
TGTGCCAGCAGCTTCTGGACTAGCCCCGGCGGGGAGCTGTTTTTT
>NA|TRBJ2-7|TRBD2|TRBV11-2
CASSPGTSGSLEQYF
TGTGCCAGCAGCCCAGGGACTAGCGGGAGCCTCGAGCAGTACTTC
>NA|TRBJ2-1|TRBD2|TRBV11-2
CASSPLLARTYNEQFF
TGTGCCAGCAGCCCCCTACTAGCGAGGACCTACAATGAGCAGTTCTTC
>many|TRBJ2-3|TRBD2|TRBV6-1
CASSGHSGRATDTQYF
TGTGCCAGCAGTGGGCATAGCGGGAGGGCCACAGATACGCAGTATTTT
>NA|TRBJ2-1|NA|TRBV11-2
CAGSLGGGQLRNEQFF
TGTGCCGGCAGCTTAGGGGGGGGTCAGCTGAGAAATGAGCAGTTCTTC
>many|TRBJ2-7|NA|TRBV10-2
CASKGGGMYEQYF
TGCGCCAGCAAGGGAGGGGGAATGTACGAGCAGTACTTC
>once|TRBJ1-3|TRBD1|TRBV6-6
CASTYPGQGLSGNTIYF
TGCGCCAGCACATACCCGGGACAGGGCCTCTCTGGAAACACCATATATTTT
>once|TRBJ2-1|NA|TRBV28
CASTRWTGGYNEQFF
TGTGCCAGCACAAGATGGACCGGCGGTTACAATGAGCAGTTCTTC